Listed below are T cell receptor beta chains from one sample, sequenced in a study of vaccination and CD4 T cells after COVID-19. TCRdb re-called the PCR reads through MiXCR, storing one row per CDR3 protein. The sample holds 20,000 or so distinct CDR3 sequences, about 39% seen once. The antigens these receptors bind are not known. Source material: CD4+ T cells from blood, cultured in vitro. The source of these receptors is a human donor who had recovered from COVID-19. Both conserved end residues are part of each CDR3. Fields, in order: CDR3 length, D gene, V gene, J gene, clone size, CDR3 protein, CDR3 DNA. A D gene is named only where the DNA matches it firmly. Expanded clones get a size class; other rows say once, few or many, or leave the size out.

11	NA	TRBV11-2	TRBJ2-7	few	CASTIGFEQYF	TGTGCCAGCACTATAGGGTTCGAGCAGTACTTC
13	NA	TRBV2	TRBJ1-6	few	CASSEGRNSPLHF	TGTGCCAGCAGTGAAGGCAGAAATTCACCCCTCCACTTT
17	TRBD2	TRBV4-2	TRBJ2-3	once	CASSQLAGGLNTDTQYF	TGTGCCAGCAGCCAACTAGCGGGGGGGCTCAACACAGATACGCAGTATTTT
16	TRBD1	TRBV5-4	TRBJ1-2	NA	CASSWGQNDGSYGYTF	TGTGCCAGCAGCTGGGGACAGAATGATGGAAGCTATGGCTACACCTTC
11	NA	TRBV28	TRBJ2-1	NA	CASSSFSRSVF	TGTGCCAGCAGTTCTTTTTCGCGGTCGGTCTTC
14	NA	TRBV28	TRBJ1-2	NA	CASSGAIANYGYTF	TGTGCCAGCAGTGGGGCCATAGCTAACTATGGCTACACCTTC
14	NA	TRBV6-1	TRBJ1-5	few	CASRPQGFNQPQHF	TGTGCCAGCAGACCTCAGGGTTTCAATCAGCCCCAGCATTTT
13	NA	TRBV11-2	TRBJ2-5	few	CASSHGQWRTQYF	TGTGCCAGCAGTCACGGACAGTGGCGGACCCAGTACTTC
14	NA	TRBV2	TRBJ1-3	few	CASSGQGVGNTIYF	TGTGCCAGCAGTGGTCAGGGCGTGGGAAACACCATATATTTT
16	TRBD2	TRBV7-2	TRBJ2-7	few	CASSLGGLAGDREQYF	TGTGCCAGCAGCTTAGGGGGTCTAGCGGGAGATCGGGAGCAGTACTTC
14	TRBD2	TRBV12-3/TRBV12-4	TRBJ2-7	few	CASSPSGGAYEQYF	TGTGCCAGCAGCCCTAGCGGGGGGGCCTACGAGCAGTACTTC
15	NA	TRBV19	TRBJ2-3	NA	CASSIEGWGTDTQYF	TGTGCCAGTAGTATTGAAGGTTGGGGCACAGATACGCAGTATTTT
13	TRBD1	TRBV20-1	TRBJ1-1	NA	CSAPGGGNTEAFF	TGCAGTGCTCCAGGGGGGGGAAACACTGAAGCTTTCTTT
14	NA	TRBV2	TRBJ2-3	NA	CASRDSTSTDTQYF	TGTGCCAGCCGGGACTCAACTAGCACAGATACGCAGTATTTT
17	TRBD2	TRBV23-1	TRBJ2-3	NA	CASSQSRLAGPTDTQYF	TGCGCCAGCAGTCAATCCCGACTAGCGGGACCCACAGATACGCAGTATTTT
13	NA	TRBV20-1	TRBJ1-2	NA	CSAPVPGSLGYTF	TGCAGTGCCCCAGTCCCGGGATCGCTTGGCTACACCTTC
15	TRBD1	TRBV11-2	TRBJ2-7	NA	CASRGRGTGAYEQYF	TGTGCCAGCAGGGGCCGGGGGACAGGCGCCTACGAGCAGTACTTC
12	NA	TRBV25-1	TRBJ1-5	NA	CASSDQGRPQHF	TGTGCCAGCAGTGACCAGGGCCGGCCCCAGCATTTT
16	TRBD2	TRBV19	TRBJ2-2	few	CASSPGRGGNTGELFF	TGTGCCAGTAGCCCGGGGCGGGGGGGGAACACCGGGGAGCTGTTTTTT
14	NA	TRBV2	TRBJ1-1	few	CASSENREGTEAFF	TGTGCCAGCAGTGAAAACAGGGAAGGCACTGAAGCTTTCTTT
13	TRBD1	TRBV9	TRBJ1-2	NA	CASSLTGGGGYTF	TGTGCCAGCAGCTTGACAGGGGGAGGTGGCTACACCTTC
16	NA	TRBV7-3	TRBJ2-1	NA	CASSSTRPTDYNEQFF	TGTGCCAGCAGCTCTACCCGACCGACAGATTACAATGAGCAGTTCTTC
15	NA	TRBV5-1	TRBJ1-2	NA	CASSSGSGYNYGYTF	TGCGCCAGCAGCTCGGGGTCAGGCTATAACTATGGCTACACCTTC
14	TRBD2	TRBV3-1	TRBJ2-2	NA	CASGGTKYTGELFF	TGTGCCAGCGGAGGGACTAAGTACACCGGGGAGCTGTTTTTT